This record covers a single T cell receptor beta chain. As yet, its antigen is unknown. This CDR3 has 14 residues. With 6 bases clipped from V and 2 bases from J, the junction kept 4 bases outside the gene matches. CDR1 and CDR2 from the germline V gene are SGHTA and FQGNSA. This entry belongs to a study of identifying expanded T cells in peripheral blood. During the collection period, no donor immune events like infections were recorded. Study observations and caveats: Two-week clone count variance significantly increased as total template count grew. Technical replicates showed roughly 1.2 changed clones; two weeks roughly 16; four weeks 19.

Produced via immunoSEQ multiplex PCR; TCRdb's table is partial and in-frame only. The repertoire consists of about 110,000 clones, with less than 90% occurring once and the leading ten covering more than 6.5%. The sequencing sample was made of blood. This chain uses TRBV7-2 with TRBJ1-5, with 7 bases that match TRBD1. The receptor comes from a person aged 18 to 70 in good health. CDR3 region: CASSRQGGNQPQHF. In nucleotides, the CDR3 is TGTGCCAGCAGTAGACAGGGAGGCAATCAGCCCCAGCATTTT.